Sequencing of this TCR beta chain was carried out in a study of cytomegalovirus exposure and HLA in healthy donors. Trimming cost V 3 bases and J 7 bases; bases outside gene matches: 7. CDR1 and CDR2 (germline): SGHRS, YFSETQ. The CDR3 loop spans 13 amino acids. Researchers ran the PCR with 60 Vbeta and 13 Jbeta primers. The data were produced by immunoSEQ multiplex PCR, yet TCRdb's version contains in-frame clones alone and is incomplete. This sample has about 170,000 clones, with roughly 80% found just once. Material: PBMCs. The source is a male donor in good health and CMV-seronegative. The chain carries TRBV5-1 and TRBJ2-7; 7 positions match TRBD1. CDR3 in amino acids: CASSSTGLVEQYF. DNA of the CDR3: TGCGCCAGCAGCTCGACAGGGCTAGTTGAGCAGTACTTC.